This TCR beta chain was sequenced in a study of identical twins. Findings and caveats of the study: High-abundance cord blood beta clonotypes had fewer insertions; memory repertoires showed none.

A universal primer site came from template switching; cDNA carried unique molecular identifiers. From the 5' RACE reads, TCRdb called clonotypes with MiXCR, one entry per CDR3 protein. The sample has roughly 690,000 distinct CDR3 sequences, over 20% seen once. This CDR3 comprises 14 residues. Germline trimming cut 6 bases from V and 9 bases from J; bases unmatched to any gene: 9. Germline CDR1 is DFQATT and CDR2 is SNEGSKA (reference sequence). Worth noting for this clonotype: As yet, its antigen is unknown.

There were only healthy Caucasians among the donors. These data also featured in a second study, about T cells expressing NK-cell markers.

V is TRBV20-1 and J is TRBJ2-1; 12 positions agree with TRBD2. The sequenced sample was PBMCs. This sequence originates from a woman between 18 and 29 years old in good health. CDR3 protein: CSADTSGRSGEQFF. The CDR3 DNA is TGCAGTGCAGACACTAGCGGGAGGAGCGGTGAGCAGTTCTTC.